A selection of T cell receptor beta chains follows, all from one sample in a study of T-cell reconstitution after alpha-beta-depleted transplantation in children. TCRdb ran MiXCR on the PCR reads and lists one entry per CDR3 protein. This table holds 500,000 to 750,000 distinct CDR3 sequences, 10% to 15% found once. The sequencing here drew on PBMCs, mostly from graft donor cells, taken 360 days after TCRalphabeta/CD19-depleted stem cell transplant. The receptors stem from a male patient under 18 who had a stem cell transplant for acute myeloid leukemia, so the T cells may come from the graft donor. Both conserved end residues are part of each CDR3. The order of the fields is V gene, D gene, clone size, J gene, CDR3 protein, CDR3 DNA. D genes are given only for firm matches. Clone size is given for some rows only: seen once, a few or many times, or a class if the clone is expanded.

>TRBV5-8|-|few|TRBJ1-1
CASSPWRGPNTEAFF
TGTGCCAGCAGCCCGTGGCGAGGTCCGAACACTGAAGCTTTCTTT
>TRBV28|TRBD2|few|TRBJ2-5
CASSSEREGRETQYF
TGTGCCAGCAGTTCCGAGCGGGAGGGCCGAGAGACCCAGTACTTC
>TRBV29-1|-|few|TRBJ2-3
CRASWRGTDTQYF
TGCAGGGCCTCTTGGCGGGGCACAGATACGCAGTATTTT
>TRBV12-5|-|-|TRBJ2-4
CASGLGEAKNIQYF
TGTGCTAGTGGTTTGGGGGAAGCCAAAAACATTCAGTACTTC
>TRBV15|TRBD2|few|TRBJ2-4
CATSRRETSGTSSKNIQYF
TGTGCCACCAGCAGACGTGAGACTAGCGGGACATCTTCCAAAAACATTCAGTACTTC
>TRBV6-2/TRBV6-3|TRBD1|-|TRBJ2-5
CASTPDRGLETQYF
TGTGCCAGCACTCCGGACAGGGGGCTTGAGACCCAGTACTTC
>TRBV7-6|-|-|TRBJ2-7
CASSPMGGRVYEQYF
TGTGCCAGCAGCCCCATGGGGGGCAGGGTCTACGAGCAGTACTTC
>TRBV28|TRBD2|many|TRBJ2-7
CASSLLVAGAHEQYF
TGTGCCAGCAGTTTATTGGTAGCGGGAGCCCACGAGCAGTACTTC
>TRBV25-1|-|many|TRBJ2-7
CASSERGYEQYF
TGTGCCAGCAGTGAACGCGGGTACGAGCAGTACTTC
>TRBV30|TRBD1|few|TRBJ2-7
CAWSRTGIYEQYF
TGTGCCTGGAGTCGGACAGGGATCTACGAGCAGTACTTC
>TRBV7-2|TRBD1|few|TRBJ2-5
CASSHRVQGAFRETQYF
TGTGCCAGCAGCCATAGAGTCCAGGGGGCCTTCAGAGAGACCCAGTACTTC
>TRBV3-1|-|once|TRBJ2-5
CASSPEGRPLGETQYF
TGTGCCAGCAGCCCCGAGGGGCGTCCCCTTGGAGAGACCCAGTACTTC
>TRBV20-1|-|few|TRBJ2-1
CSAREGGLYNEQFF
TGCAGTGCTAGAGAGGGCGGACTTTACAATGAGCAGTTCTTC
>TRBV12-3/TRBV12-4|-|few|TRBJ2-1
CASSFPGRLYNEQFF
TGTGCCAGCAGTTTCCCGGGACGCCTTTACAATGAGCAGTTCTTC
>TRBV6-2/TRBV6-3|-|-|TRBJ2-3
CASSYSSASTDTQYF
TGTGCCAGCAGTTACTCATCCGCTAGCACAGATACGCAGTATTTT
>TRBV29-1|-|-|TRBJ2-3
CSVGPLPSTDTQYF
TGCAGCGTTGGCCCCCTCCCTAGCACAGATACGCAGTATTTT
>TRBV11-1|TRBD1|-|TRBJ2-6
CASSLGTGFPPTGANVLTF
TGTGCCAGCAGCTTAGGGACAGGGTTTCCCCCGACTGGGGCCAACGTCCTGACTTTC
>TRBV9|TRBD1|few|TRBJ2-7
CASSYGQGSSYEQYF
TGTGCCAGCAGCTATGGACAGGGGAGCTCCTACGAGCAGTACTTC
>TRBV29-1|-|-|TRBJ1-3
CSGYRGNTIYF
TGCAGCGGATACAGAGGAAACACCATATATTTT